A selection of T cell receptor beta chains follows, all from one sample in a study of control samples from healthy donors and cancer patients. Some clones are missing from TCRdb's copy, which holds only in-frame ones; the method was immunoSEQ multiplex PCR. The sample yields some 130,000 clones, around nine tenths seen once. What was sequenced was blood. These receptors originate from a man in his forties or fifties in good health. Both conserved end residues are part of each CDR3. A D gene is named only where the DNA matches it firmly. A clone size is listed for some rows: how often the clone was seen (once, few, many), or a class if it is expanded.

size	J	length	V	D	DNA	CDR3
once	TRBJ2-5	15	TRBV2	NA	TGTGCCAGCTACAACCCCGCGGGGGCGGTGGAGACCCAGTACTTC	CASYNPAGAVETQYF
once	TRBJ1-1	17	TRBV5-6	NA	TGTGCCAGCAGCTTGGGGAGGCCAGTGATGGTGAACACTGAAGCTTTCTTT	CASSLGRPVMVNTEAFF
NA	TRBJ1-5	13	TRBV27	NA	TGTGCCAGCAGTTCGGGTAGCAATCAGCCCCAGCATTTT	CASSSGSNQPQHF
NA	TRBJ1-2	16	TRBV4-1	NA	TGCGCCAGCAGCCGAGAAGGACGGGGAGCTAACTATGGCTACACCTTC	CASSREGRGANYGYTF
NA	TRBJ2-7	15	TRBV15	TRBD1	TGTGCCACCAGCAGAGATGGGACAGGGAGTAGCGAGCAGTACTTC	CATSRDGTGSSEQYF
NA	TRBJ1-1	13	TRBV5-4	TRBD1	TGTGCCAGCAGCCGGGGACAGCCCACTGAAGCTTTCTTT	CASSRGQPTEAFF
NA	TRBJ2-4	14	TRBV27	TRBD2	TGTGCCAGCAGTTTATTCCGTGTGGGAGGGATTCAGTACTTC	CASSLFRVGGIQYF
NA	TRBJ2-3	16	TRBV19	TRBD1	TGTGCCAGTAGTCTCGATGACAGGGGGAACACAGATACGCAGTATTTT	CASSLDDRGNTDTQYF
NA	TRBJ1-1	17	TRBV19	NA	TGTGCCAGTAGTATCGGGGGACACCTAAACATGAACACTGAAGCTTTCTTT	CASSIGGHLNMNTEAFF
NA	TRBJ2-1	14	TRBV11-2	NA	TGTGCCAGCAGTCTCAACCTGGGGAACAATGAGCAGTTCTTC	CASSLNLGNNEQFF
NA	TRBJ2-2	16	TRBV24-1	NA	TGTGCCACCAGTGATTCCCCCGGCAGGGGCACCGGGGAGCTGTTTTTT	CATSDSPGRGTGELFF
NA	TRBJ2-4	16	TRBV5-1	NA	TGCGCCAGCAGCTTGGGGGTGGCAGGGGCAGGAAACATTCAGTACTTC	CASSLGVAGAGNIQYF
NA	TRBJ1-2	13	TRBV28	NA	TGTGCCAGCAGTCCCGGTGGCTCAGTTGGCTACACCTTC	CASSPGGSVGYTF
NA	TRBJ2-1	14	TRBV10-3	NA	TGTGCCATCAGTGAGTCGTCCAGCTGGAATGAGCAGTTCTTC	CAISESSSWNEQFF
NA	TRBJ2-2	13	TRBV5-8	NA	TGTGCCACCCGGACAGAGGTCACCGGGGAGCTGTTTTTT	CATRTEVTGELFF
NA	TRBJ2-7	13	TRBV28	NA	TGTGCCAGCGGAGTACAGGACCCCTACGAGCAGTACTTC	CASGVQDPYEQYF
NA	TRBJ1-2	15	TRBV6-1	TRBD1	TGTGCCAGCAGTACGGACAGGGGGAATAACTATGGCTACACCTTC	CASSTDRGNNYGYTF
NA	TRBJ2-2	16	TRBV10-3	TRBD2	TGTGCCATCAGGGGCGGGGGGACCGCGAACACCGGGGAGCTGTTTTTT	CAIRGGGTANTGELFF
few	TRBJ2-3	15	TRBV28	TRBD2	TGTGCCAGCAGCCTCAGCGGGGATCGCACAGATACGCAGTATTTT	CASSLSGDRTDTQYF
NA	TRBJ2-3	14	TRBV6-2/TRBV6-3	NA	TGTGCCAGCAGTTACATCTATTTCACAGATACGCAGTATTTT	CASSYIYFTDTQYF
NA	TRBJ2-7	14	TRBV5-1	NA	TGCGCCAGCAGCTACCAAGGGGAACCCTACGAGCAGTACTTC	CASSYQGEPYEQYF
NA	TRBJ2-1	16	TRBV27	NA	TGTGCCAGCAGTTTATCGGGTCTATACTCCTACAATGAGCAGTTCTTC	CASSLSGLYSYNEQFF
NA	TRBJ1-3	15	TRBV28	TRBD1	TGTGCCAGCAGTTCGGACAGGGCGACTGGAAACACCATATATTTT	CASSSDRATGNTIYF
NA	TRBJ2-7	12	TRBV27	NA	TGTGCCAGCAGTTTACTCGGGGGCGAGCAGTACTTC	CASSLLGGEQYF
NA	TRBJ2-7	13	TRBV7-9	NA	TGTGCCAGCAGCCCCTGGTTAGACACCGAGCAGTACTTC	CASSPWLDTEQYF
NA	TRBJ1-1	14	TRBV6-5	TRBD1	TGTGCCAGCAGCCGTCGCTCAGGGGGCACTGAAGCTTTCTTT	CASSRRSGGTEAFF
NA	TRBJ1-3	14	TRBV18	NA	TGTGCCAGCTCACCGGACAACTCTGGAAACACCATATATTTT	CASSPDNSGNTIYF
NA	TRBJ2-2	16	TRBV7-8	NA	TGTGCCAGCAGCCACAAACTCGCCTTGGACACCGGGGAGCTGTTTTTT	CASSHKLALDTGELFF
NA	TRBJ1-1	16	TRBV5-8	TRBD1	TGTGCCAGCAGCTTGTCTAGGACAGGGAGGAACACTGAAGCTTTCTTT	CASSLSRTGRNTEAFF
NA	TRBJ1-6	12	TRBV3-1/TRBV3-2	NA	TGTGCCAGCTCCGGCGCTGGTTCACCCCTCCACTTT	CASSGAGSPLHF
NA	TRBJ1-3	14	TRBV9	NA	TGTGCCCGCAAGACCCCAGGGGTAGGAAACACCATATATTTT	CARKTPGVGNTIYF
NA	TRBJ2-7	11	TRBV29-1	NA	TGCAGCGCCGGGGCCCTTCGGAGGCAGTACTTC	CSAGALRRQYF
NA	TRBJ2-1	13	TRBV7-3	TRBD2	TGTGCCAGCAGCCCGGGACTATCGGGTGAGCAGTTCTTC	CASSPGLSGEQFF
NA	TRBJ2-3	13	TRBV19	NA	TGTGCCAGTAGATGGGGAGGCACAGATACGCAGTATTTT	CASRWGGTDTQYF
NA	TRBJ2-5	15	TRBV5-1	NA	TGCGCCAGCAGACCCACCGCCGGCGGCCAAGAGACCCAGTACTTC	CASRPTAGGQETQYF
NA	TRBJ1-1	14	TRBV7-9	NA	TGTGCCAGCAGCTCCAGAGAGGGGGGCGCTGAAGCTTTCTTT	CASSSREGGAEAFF